This T cell receptor (beta chain) appears in the sequencing data of a study of cytomegalovirus exposure and HLA in healthy donors. V was shortened by 5 bases and J by 4 bases, with 33 bases between the two germline ends. The CDR3 consists of 20 residues. The germline gives CDR1 SGHDN, CDR2 FVKESK. PCR was performed using 60 Vbeta and 13 Jbeta primers. The protocol was immunoSEQ multiplex PCR, while the TCRdb copy is restricted to in-frame clones and leaves out a portion. This table holds about 180,000 clones, 75% to 85% found once. This chain joins TRBV14 and TRBJ2-7, with D perhaps matching TRBD1 (6 bases). The TCR comes from a girl aged 2 to 9 in good health and CMV-seropositive. The sequenced sample was PBMCs. The CDR3 coding sequence is TGTGCCAGCAGCAGGGGTCTTGATGGGGGCGTACGGCGACCGGCGTACGAGCAGTACTTC. Its translation: CASSRGLDGGVRRPAYEQYF.